A single T cell receptor (beta chain) is shown here with its context. Original handling: Amplification from reference gene primers served as the basis for estimated nucleated cell counts. Profiled with immunoSEQ multiplex PCR; TCRdb holds only in-frame clones, not every one. D and trimming come from the DNA, and the V and J calls and clone size come from that table. This sample carries roughly 250,000 clones, 88% of them seen once, and the ten largest clones take around 3.2%. Germline values: CDR1 MDHEN, CDR2 SYDVKM. This CDR3 is built from 14 residues. Trimming shortened V by 7 bases and J by 4 bases, and 14 bases separated the two germline ends. This sample stems from a study of blood T cell repertoires in COVID-19. Overall study: Acute and convalescent COVID-19 specimens originated in the United States, Italy and Spain. Sources were T cells, B-cell-depleted T cells, or PBMCs; the material itself was cDNA or gDNA.

In the 2 weeks before study entry, exposed participants met a COVID-19 case, which was PCR-confirmed or clinician-diagnosed. This sequence originates from a woman aged 40 to 55 who had been exposed to COVID-19. The V gene is TRBV28, the J gene TRBJ1-5, with D possibly matching TRBD1 (5 bases). Material for sequencing was PBMCs or T cells enriched from blood (not recorded which). CDR3 sequence reads: CASNHAGENQPQHF. The CDR3 bases are TGTGCCAGCAACCATGCGGGGGAAAATCAGCCCCAGCATTTT.